The next 10 T cell receptor beta chains were all read from a single sample in a study of cytomegalovirus exposure and HLA in healthy donors. The PCR was carried out with 60 Vbeta primers and 13 Jbeta primers. TCRdb keeps only in-frame clones here, not all; method: immunoSEQ multiplex PCR. The sample shows about 69,000 clones, about 75% of them seen only once. The sample comprised PBMCs. These receptor sequences come from a man aged 18 to 35 in good health and CMV-seronegative.

V usage is TRBV18 and J usage is TRBJ2-1; a weak D match, TRBD2 (6 bases). This CDR3 spans 12 amino acids. V shed 4 bases and J shed 9 bases, with 10 bases lying between them. Germline values: CDR1 KGHSH, CDR2 LQKENI. The CDR3 spells CASSQLAVEQFF. Written as DNA, the CDR3 is TGTGCCAGCTCACAACTAGCAGTTGAGCAGTTCTTC.

The chain couples TRBV28 to TRBJ1-1, with 7 bases identical to TRBD1. The CDR3 is 14 residues long. V was clipped by 3 bases and J by 4 bases; unmatched bases: 5. Germline V CDR1 and CDR2: MDHEN, SYDVKM. CDR3: CASSLHRGGTEAFF. The DNA of the CDR3 is TGTGCCAGCAGTTTGCACAGGGGAGGCACTGAAGCTTTCTTT. The full variable domain, with the rest looked up from reference TRBV28 and TRBJ1-1, is DVKVTQSSRYLVKRTGEKVFLECVQDMDHENMFWYRQDPGLGLRLIYFSYDVKMKEKGDIPEGYSVSREKKERFSLILESASTNQTSMYLCASSLHRGGTEAFFGQGTRLTVV.

This clone showed up just a few times. The chain combines TRBV5-4 with TRBJ1-1; maybe TRBD1 (6 bases). Trimming took 4 bases from V and 1 from J, leaving 17 bases between them. The CDR3 has 16 amino acids. Germline V lookup: CDR1 SGHNT, CDR2 YYREEE (reference sequence). This CDR3 reads CASSPRRGAQNTEAFF. Here the CDR3 DNA reads TGTGCCAGCAGCCCTCGACGGGGGGCCCAGAACACTGAAGCTTTCTTT. Combining the CDR3 with reference TRBV5-4 and TRBJ1-1 gives the whole variable domain ETGVTQSPTHLIKTRGQQVTLRCSSQSGHNTVSWYQQALGQGPQFIFQYYREEENGRGNFPPRFSGLQFPNYSSELNVNALELDDSALYLCASSPRRGAQNTEAFFGQGTRLTVV.

The chain recombines TRBV10-3 with TRBJ1-5; a possible D gene is TRBD1 (6 bases). The V end was cut by 0 bases, the J end by 9 bases, with 18 bases between. This CDR3 has 16 amino acids. CDR1 is ENHRY, CDR2 SYGVKD, per germline. CDR3 DNA sequence: TGTGCCATCAGTGAGTCGGGCAGGGGAGGGGATCGGCCCCAGCATTTT. Translated: CAISESGRGGDRPQHF.

J is TRBJ1-4 and V is TRBV7-9; D possibly corresponds to TRBD1 (5 bases). Germline lookup yields CDR1 SEHNR and CDR2 FQNEAQ (reference sequence). The CDR3 sequence is 15 residues long. The V and J ends lost 3 bases and 1 base respectively, with 9 bases between them. The CDR3 region has the DNA TGTGCCAGCAGCTTCTCGGGGGGAACTAATGAAAAACTGTTTTTT. This sequence encodes CASSFSGGTNEKLFF. The complete variable domain, with remaining parts taken from reference TRBV7-9 and TRBJ1-4, reads DTGVSQNPRHKITKRGQNVTFRCDPISEHNRLYWYRQTLGQGPEFLTYFQNEAQLEKSRLLSDRFSAERPKGSFSTLEIQRTEQGDSAMYLCASSFSGGTNEKLFFGSGTQLSVL.

This clone was seen a handful of times. This chain links TRBV30 with TRBJ1-2; D is ambiguous. The CDR3 extends over 13 amino acids. V was pared by 0 bases and J by 3 bases, with 8 bases between. Germline V gene data show CDR1 as GTSNPN and CDR2 as SVGIG (reference sequence). The CDR3 here is CAWSVITDYGYTF. CDR3 bases: TGTGCCTGGAGTGTAATAACAGACTATGGCTACACCTTC. The whole variable domain, filled in from reference TRBV30 and TRBJ1-2, reads SQTIHQWPATLVQPVGSPLSLECTVEGTSNPNLYWYRQAAGRGLQLLFYSVGIGQISSEVPQNLSASRPQDRQFILSSKKLLLSDSGFYLCAWSVITDYGYTFGSGTRLTVV.

This clone turned up a few times. This chain connects TRBV27 to TRBJ1-6, with TRBD1 matching over 7 bases. The V segment lost 2 bases and the J segment 0 bases; nucleotides outside the gene matches: 16. CDR3 length: 21 residues. Per the germline V gene, CDR1 is MNHEY and CDR2 is SMNVEV (reference sequence). CDR3 nucleotide sequence: TGTGCCAGCAGTTTAAGGGGGAGACAGGGAGTAGGGGGCTCCTATAATTCACCCCTCCACTTT. Its protein product is CASSLRGRQGVGGSYNSPLHF.

This clone was seen a few times. The V and J genes are TRBV5-8 and TRBJ2-3; tentatively, D is TRBD2 (7 bases). This CDR3 contains 15 residues. Germline lookup yields CDR1 SGHTS and CDR2 YDEGEE. Trimming cost V 4 bases and J 0 bases, with 12 bases left between them. CDR3 bases: TGTGCCAGCAGCAGCGGGACACAGAGCACAGATACGCAGTATTTT. Translated: CASSSGTQSTDTQYF.

This rearrangement joins TRBV5-6 to TRBJ2-3, with D perhaps TRBD1 (5 bases). Between the trimmed V and J ends, which lost 0 bases and 3 bases, there was a span of 11 bases. Per the germline V gene, CDR1 is SGHDT and CDR2 is YYEEEE. The CDR3 is made up of 15 amino acids. For the CDR3, the DNA is TGTGCCAGCAGCTTGGGGGTCAGGGTTACAGATACGCAGTATTTT. The encoded protein is CASSLGVRVTDTQYF.

The chain joins TRBV2 to TRBJ1-6; TRBD1 aligns across 7 bases. Per the germline V gene, CDR1 is SNHLY and CDR2 is FYNNEI. The J segment lost 0 bases and the V segment lost 3 bases, leaving 11 bases of the junction unmatched. The CDR3 is 19 amino acids. The DNA of the CDR3 is TGTGCCAGCAGTGACCCAGACGACAGGGCCCGCTCCTATAATTCACCCCTCCACTTT. Translating gives CASSDPDDRARSYNSPLHF.